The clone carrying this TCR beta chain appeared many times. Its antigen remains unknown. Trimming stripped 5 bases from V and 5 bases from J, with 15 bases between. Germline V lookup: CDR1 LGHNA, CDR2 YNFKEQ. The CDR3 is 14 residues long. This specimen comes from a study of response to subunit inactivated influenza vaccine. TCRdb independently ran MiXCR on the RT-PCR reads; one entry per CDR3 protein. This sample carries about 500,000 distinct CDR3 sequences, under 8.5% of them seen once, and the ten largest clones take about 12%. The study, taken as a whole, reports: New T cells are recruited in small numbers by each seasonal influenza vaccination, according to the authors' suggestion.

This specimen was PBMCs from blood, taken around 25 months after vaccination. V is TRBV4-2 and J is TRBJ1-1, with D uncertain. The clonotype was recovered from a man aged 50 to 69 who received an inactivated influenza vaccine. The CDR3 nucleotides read TGTGCCAGCAGCGAGGTGGAAGGGTTGACTGAAGCTTTCTTT. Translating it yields CASSEVEGLTEAFF.